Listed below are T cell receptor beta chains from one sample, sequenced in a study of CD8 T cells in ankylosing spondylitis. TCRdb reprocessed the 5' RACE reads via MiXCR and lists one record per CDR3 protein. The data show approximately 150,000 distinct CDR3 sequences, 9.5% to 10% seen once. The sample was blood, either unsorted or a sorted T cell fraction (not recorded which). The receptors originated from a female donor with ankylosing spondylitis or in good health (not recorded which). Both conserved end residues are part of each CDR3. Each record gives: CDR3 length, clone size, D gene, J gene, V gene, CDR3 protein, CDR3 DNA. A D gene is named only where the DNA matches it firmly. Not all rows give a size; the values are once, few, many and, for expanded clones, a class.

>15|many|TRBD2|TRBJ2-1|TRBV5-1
CASSLAGALLNEQFF
TGCGCCAGCAGCTTAGCGGGAGCCCTACTAAATGAGCAGTTCTTC
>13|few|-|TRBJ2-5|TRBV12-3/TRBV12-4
CASSFGGVETQYF
TGTGCCAGCAGTTTCGGGGGAGTGGAGACCCAGTACTTC
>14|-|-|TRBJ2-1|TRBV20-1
CSARAGAANNEQFF
TGCAGTGCTAGAGCGGGAGCGGCCAACAATGAGCAGTTCTTC
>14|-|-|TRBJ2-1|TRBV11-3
CASSLVQGSNEQFF
TGTGCCAGCAGCTTAGTACAGGGTAGCAATGAGCAGTTCTTC
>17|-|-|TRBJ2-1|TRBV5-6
CASSLGFGTRMGGEQFF
TGTGCCAGCAGCTTGGGGTTCGGGACGAGGATGGGCGGTGAGCAGTTCTTC
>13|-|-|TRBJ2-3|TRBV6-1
CASSDFDTDTQYF
TGTGCCAGCAGTGACTTTGACACAGATACGCAGTATTTT
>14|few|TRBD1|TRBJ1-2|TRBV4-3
CASSQVGTAYGYTF
TGCGCCAGCAGCCAAGTGGGGACAGCCTATGGCTACACCTTC
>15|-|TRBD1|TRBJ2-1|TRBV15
CATSRDLGQGLKQFF
TGTGCCACCAGCAGAGATCTAGGACAGGGGCTTAAGCAGTTCTTC
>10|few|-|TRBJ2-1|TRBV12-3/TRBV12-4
CAISAGEQFF
TGTGCCATCTCAGCGGGCGAGCAGTTCTTC
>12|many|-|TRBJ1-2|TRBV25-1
CASSTDDYGYTF
TGTGCCAGCTCTACAGATGACTATGGCTACACCTTC